The 14 T cell receptor beta chains reported below all come from one sample, sequenced in a study of cytomegalovirus exposure and HLA in healthy donors. The PCR ran on 60 Vbeta and 13 Jbeta primers. Clones were read by immunoSEQ multiplex PCR, and TCRdb kept only the in-frame ones, dropping some. The sample has about 170,000 clones; about three quarters are singletons. The sample was PBMCs. The receptors here all came from a woman aged 25 to 39 in good health and CMV-seropositive.

This clone was seen only once. This chain joins TRBV19 and TRBJ1-5; TRBD1 aligns across 11 bases. Trimming cost V 7 bases and J 4 bases; bases outside gene matches: 6. The CDR3 runs to 15 residues. Looked up from germline, CDR1 is LNHDA and CDR2 is SQIVND (reference sequence). The CDR3 region is CASNQGQGGNQPQHF. The CDR3 DNA sequence: TGTGCCAGTAACCAGGGACAGGGGGGAAATCAGCCCCAGCATTTT.

The chain couples TRBV7-3 to TRBJ2-1; weak D call: TRBD2 (6 bases). The germline V gene encodes CDR1 SGHTA and CDR2 FQGTGA. The CDR3 runs 15 residues. V was shortened by 2 bases and J by 6 bases, with 14 bases between the two germline ends. CDR3 residues: CASSLYGEAGNEQFF. The CDR3 coding sequence is TGTGCCAGCAGCTTATACGGGGAGGCTGGCAATGAGCAGTTCTTC.

This chain joins TRBV10-1 and TRBJ2-1, with TRBD1 as a possible D gene (5 bases). The germline V gene encodes CDR1 WNHNN and CDR2 SYGVQD (reference sequence). The V end was cut by 9 bases, the J end by 0 bases, with 18 bases between. This CDR3 has 16 residues. The CDR3 nucleotides are TGCGCCAGGCGTAAGGGGCTTAACTTCTCCTACAATGAGCAGTTCTTC. Protein product: CARRKGLNFSYNEQFF.

A remark on this clone: The same CDR3 arises from other DNA sequences in this sample as well. This rearrangement joins TRBV5-1 to TRBJ2-2, with 7 positions matching TRBD1. The CDR3 consists of 15 residues. The germline V gene encodes CDR1 SGHRS and CDR2 YFSETQ. V shed 2 bases, J shed 1 base, and the junction held 2 bases outside the gene matches. The CDR3 nucleotides are TGCGCCAGCAGCTTAGGGGGCAGGAACACCGGGGAGCTGTTTTTT. This sequence encodes CASSLGGRNTGELFF.

The rearrangement links TRBV6-1 to TRBJ2-3; no reliable D call. The CDR3 consists of 14 residues. CDR1 and CDR2 from the germline V gene are MNHNS and SASEGT. Trimming took off 3 bases at V and 8 bases at J, with 15 bases between the two ends. DNA of the CDR3: TGTGCCAGCAGTGATGTGGTTAGCTTACTTACGCAGTATTTT. It yields the protein CASSDVVSLLTQYF.

This clone was recorded only once. The rearrangement joins TRBV14 to TRBJ2-7; 10 bases agree with TRBD2. V trimming: 1 base; J trimming: 2 bases; junction bases outside the gene matches: 2. The CDR3 runs to 15 residues. The germline V gene encodes CDR1 SGHDN and CDR2 FVKESK. DNA for the CDR3: TGTGCCAGCAGCCAAGGCAGCGGGAGGGCCTACGAGCAGTACTTC. Translation gives CASSQGSGRAYEQYF.

The V call is TRBV9, the J call TRBJ2-3, with 10 bases aligning to TRBD2. V lost 0 bases and J lost 4; bases outside the gene matches: 5. This CDR3 has 16 amino acids. In germline, CDR1 is SGDLS, CDR2 YYNGEE. This CDR3 is CASSVGSSGSPDTQYF. CDR3 bases: TGTGCCAGCAGCGTAGGGTCTAGCGGGAGCCCAGATACGCAGTATTTT.

The rearrangement links TRBV5-5 to TRBJ1-1, with 8 positions matching TRBD1. The V and J ends lost 0 bases and 5 bases, in that order; junction bases with no gene match: 0. The CDR3 has 13 residues. In germline, CDR1 is SGHKS, CDR2 YYEKEE (reference sequence). In nucleotides, the CDR3 is TGTGCCAGCAGCTTGGGGACAGGGACTGAAGCTTTCTTT. It specifies CASSLGTGTEAFF.

This clone has only a few counts. The chain couples TRBV25-1 to TRBJ1-1, with TRBD1 matching over 7 bases. With V trimmed by 3 bases and J by 6 bases, 10 bases remained unmatched. CDR3 length: 15 residues. Germline V gene sequence: CDR1 MGHDK, CDR2 SYGVNS. The CDR3 reads CASSERTGRSAEAFF. The CDR3 bases are TGTGCCAGCAGTGAGAGGACAGGTCGGTCTGCTGAAGCTTTCTTT.

The gene calls are TRBV4-3 and TRBJ2-3, with D unresolved. Germline V gene lookup returns CDR1 LGHNA and CDR2 YSLEER. The length of the CDR3 is 16 residues. Between the trimmed V and J ends, which lost 2 bases and 4 bases, there was a span of 16 bases. CDR3 protein: CASSQRLAALADTQYF. For the CDR3, the DNA is TGCGCCAGCAGCCAAAGGCTGGCGGCCCTCGCAGATACGCAGTATTTT.

The genes are TRBV21-1 and TRBJ2-1; the table calls TRBD1, which could not be checked here. TRBV21-1 counts as a pseudogene. The CDR3 is 14 amino acids. In nucleotides, the CDR3 is TGTGCCAGCAGCTCAGGTTTATCGAGCAATGAGCAGTTCTTC. Protein product: CASSSGLSSNEQFF.

This clone was counted between two and nine times. V gene TRBV6-6 combines with J gene TRBJ2-5, with TRBD1 matching over 11 bases. V was clipped by 4 bases and J by 5 bases; unmatched bases: 3. Germline CDR1 is MNHNY and CDR2 is SVGAGI (reference sequence). There are 14 residues in the CDR3. Here the CDR3 DNA reads TGTGCCAGCAGTTCCTGGGACAGGGGGGAGACCCAGTACTTC. This encodes CASSSWDRGETQYF.

This clone was counted a few times. The V gene is TRBV6-1, the J gene TRBJ2-7; TRBD2 aligns across 8 bases. Trimming at V came to 4 bases and at J to 1 base, leaving 6 bases not matched to a gene. CDR1 and CDR2 (germline): MNHNS, SASEGT. The CDR3 runs 15 residues. In DNA form, the CDR3 reads TGTGCCAGCAGTGTGTCAGCGGGGGCTTCCTACGAGCAGTACTTC. The encoded protein is CASSVSAGASYEQYF.

V gene TRBV13 combines with J gene TRBJ2-5; 11 bases match TRBD2. The germline CDR1 and CDR2 sequences are PRHDT and FYEKMQ (reference sequence). There are 18 residues in the CDR3. Losses at the gene ends were 1 base for V and 5 bases for J; bases not matched to a gene: 12. CDR3 in amino acids: CASSLAVSGRARGETQYF. CDR3 bases: TGTGCCAGCAGCTTAGCGGTTAGCGGGAGGGCCCGGGGTGAGACCCAGTACTTC.